This TCR beta chain was sequenced during a study of CD8+ T cells in alopecia areata. Study conclusions and caveats: Persistence of many expanded lesional clones was seen in scalp and blood during tofacitinib. Researchers reported that TCR sharing among patients proved less clear than in mice, possibly HLA-linked.

Sequencing templates came from extracted RNA that was reverse transcribed into cDNA. Sequenced by immunoSEQ multiplex PCR; TCRdb stores in-frame clones only, minus some. The sample lists about 100,000 clones; around 47% were seen once. The CDR3 length is 16 residues. Deletions cut 5 bases from V and 2 bases from J, with 19 bases between. Germline V gives CDR1 MGHDK, CDR2 SYGVNS. A note on this clone: Its antigen is not identified.

As for treatment: oral pan-JAK inhibitor, 5-10 mg twice daily. The sorting of PBMCs gave CD4+ and CD8+ T cells. The origin of this receptor is a human donor with alopecia areata. This chain uses TRBV25-1 with TRBJ2-7; D gene unclear. The source was CD8+ T cells sorted from blood, collected at week 24, from a patient treated with tofacitinib. The CDR3 nucleotides read TGTGCCAGCAGTCCCTTCGAGTGGCCCCTTCCCTACGAGCAGTACTTC. This codes for CASSPFEWPLPYEQYF.